The 26 T cell receptor beta chains below all came from one sample that was sequenced in a study of OX40 agonist ivuxolimab in advanced cancers. The method was immunoSEQ multiplex PCR; TCRdb's version includes in-frame clones alone and lacks a portion of them. The table includes about 19,000 clones, approximately 78% detected once. Sequences were derived from CD4+ or CD8+ T cells sorted from blood, sampled in a trial of the OX40 agonist ivuxolimab. These receptors were taken from an adult with an advanced solid tumor such as melanoma, head and neck, liver or kidney cancer.

This chain joins TRBV7-8 and TRBJ1-1, with D unresolved. There are 13 residues in the CDR3. Trimming removed 8 bases at V and 1 base at J, with 11 bases between. Germline CDR1 is SGHVS and CDR2 is FQNEAQ. The CDR3 coding sequence is TGTGCCAGCTCCATTTTCGGGAACACTGAAGCTTTCTTT. It codes for CASSIFGNTEAFF.

The chain couples TRBV7-8 to TRBJ1-2; 8 bases match TRBD1. This CDR3 spans 17 amino acids. Unmatched junction bases numbered 14, after V lost 4 bases and J lost 4 bases. Germline lookup yields CDR1 SGHVS and CDR2 FQNEAQ. This CDR3 is CASSSIGGTGLGYGYTF. CDR3 coding DNA: TGTGCCAGCAGCTCTATCGGCGGGACAGGTTTAGGCTATGGCTACACCTTC.

The gene calls are TRBV2 and TRBJ2-2, with 8 bases fitting TRBD1. The CDR3 sequence is 17 residues long. CDR1 is SNHLY, CDR2 FYNNEI, per germline. Germline trimming cut 2 bases from V and 3 bases from J; bases unmatched to any gene: 8. The CDR3 DNA is TGTGCCAGCAGTGAATTACCGACAGGGGAAGACACCGGGGAGCTGTTTTTT. Translation gives CASSELPTGEDTGELFF.

J is TRBJ1-2 and V is TRBV6-6; no firm D call. V was trimmed by 6 bases and J by 1 base, leaving 9 bases between them. Germline V gives CDR1 MNHNY, CDR2 SVGAGI (reference sequence). The CDR3 runs to 13 residues. CDR3 sequence: CASSDGVNYGYTF. CDR3 bases: TGTGCCAGCAGCGACGGAGTTAACTATGGCTACACCTTC.

The chain combines TRBV2 with TRBJ2-1; TRBD2 matches at 7 bases. V was clipped by 5 bases and J by 6 bases; unmatched bases: 13. The CDR3 spans 16 residues. CDR1 SNHLY and CDR2 FYNNEI come from the germline V gene. The CDR3 bases are TGTGCCAGCAGTCTCCGGGACTACCGAGCGAGCAATGAGCAGTTCTTC. Translation gives CASSLRDYRASNEQFF.

The chain employs TRBV7-9 and TRBJ1-3; TRBD1 might be the D (5 bases). This CDR3 is 15 amino acids long. V was shortened by 4 bases and J by 0 bases, with 10 bases between the two germline ends. Germline CDR1 SEHNR, CDR2 FQNEAQ (reference sequence). In DNA form, the CDR3 reads TGTGCCAGCAGCTCCCGGGGGGACTCTGGAAACACCATATATTTT. Encoded protein: CASSSRGDSGNTIYF.

The chain carries TRBV27 and TRBJ1-5; TRBD1 is a possible D gene (6 bases). V lost 3 bases and J lost 4, with 10 bases in between. The CDR3 has 14 residues. CDR1 is MNHEY, CDR2 SMNVEV, per germline (reference sequence). The CDR3 loop is CASSFIGGNQPQHF. The DNA of the CDR3 is TGTGCCAGCAGTTTCATAGGGGGAAATCAGCCCCAGCATTTT.

V is TRBV19 and J is TRBJ1-5; a possible D gene is TRBD1 (5 bases). In germline, CDR1 is LNHDA, CDR2 SQIVND (reference sequence). This CDR3 contains 16 residues. V gave up 1 base and J gave up 0 bases, with 10 bases separating them. CDR3 DNA: TGTGCCAGTAGTATAGTTCCCGGGGCTAGCAATCAGCCCCAGCATTTT. It codes for CASSIVPGASNQPQHF.

The V gene is TRBV2, the J gene TRBJ2-7; D might be TRBD1 (5 bases). The V end lost 3 bases, the J end lost 0 bases, and 6 bases lay between the germline ends. The CDR3 covers 13 residues. Germline CDR1 and CDR2: SNHLY and FYNNEI. CDR3 residues: CASSEGHSYEQYF. CDR3 sequence (DNA): TGTGCCAGCAGTGAGGGGCACTCCTACGAGCAGTACTTC.

The chain has TRBV14 and TRBJ2-7; D is perhaps TRBD2 (6 bases). V was trimmed by 1 base and J by 1 base, leaving 8 bases between them. Germline V gene sequence: CDR1 SGHDN, CDR2 FVKESK. There are 14 residues in the CDR3. CDR3 residues: CASSQVGGSYEQYF. The DNA for the CDR3 is TGTGCCAGCAGCCAAGTGGGGGGATCCTACGAGCAGTACTTC.

This clone came up a few times. This chain joins TRBV19 and TRBJ2-5; D is unclear. The V end lost 4 bases, the J end lost 2 bases, and 11 bases lay between the germline ends. The CDR3 totals 14 residues. Germline V lookup: CDR1 LNHDA, CDR2 SQIVND (reference sequence). The CDR3 here is CASSTQVPQETQYF. The CDR3 nucleotides are TGTGCCAGTAGTACTCAGGTCCCTCAAGAGACCCAGTACTTC.

This clone was detected once. The chain recombines TRBV4-3 with TRBJ1-1; D not certain. The ends were cut back, 1 base at V and 0 bases at J, with 9 bases in the middle. There are 15 residues in the CDR3. Germline V gene data show CDR1 as LGHNA and CDR2 as YSLEER. The CDR3 reads CASSQARTLNTEAFF. The CDR3 DNA reads as TGCGCCAGCAGCCAAGCTCGGACGCTGAACACTGAAGCTTTCTTT.

This clone was counted a few times. The chain combines TRBV6-1 with TRBJ2-7; TRBD1 is a possible D gene (6 bases). Per the germline V gene, CDR1 is MNHNS and CDR2 is SASEGT. This CDR3 comprises 12 residues. Trimming removed 5 bases at V and 3 bases at J, with 8 bases between. The CDR3 sequence is CASSTGFYEQYF. CDR3 in DNA: TGTGCCAGCAGTACAGGGTTCTACGAGCAGTACTTC.

This clone was seen only once. The chain uses TRBV5-1 and TRBJ2-7, with 9 bases identical to TRBD1. Germline V lookup: CDR1 SGHRS, CDR2 YFSETQ. The CDR3 is 15 residues long. With 2 bases clipped from V and 4 bases from J, the junction kept 7 bases outside the gene matches. The CDR3 DNA reads TGCGCCAGCAGCTTTGTTACAGGGGGCGAGTACGAGCAGTACTTC. Translated, it gives CASSFVTGGEYEQYF.

This clone was seen only once. This rearrangement joins TRBV6-1 to TRBJ2-7, with TRBD1 matching over 7 bases. Trimming at V came to 1 base and at J to 0 bases, leaving 0 bases not matched to a gene. The CDR3 has 14 residues. In germline, CDR1 is MNHNS, CDR2 SASEGT. CDR3: CASSEGDSSYEQYF. For the CDR3, the DNA is TGTGCCAGCAGTGAAGGGGACAGCTCCTACGAGCAGTACTTC.

The V gene is TRBV7-9, the J gene TRBJ2-7, with 7 bases fitting TRBD1. Trimming cost V 3 bases and J 7 bases; bases outside gene matches: 6. Looked up from germline, CDR1 is SEHNR and CDR2 is FQNEAQ (reference sequence). CDR3 length equals 13 residues. The CDR3 sequence is CASSFISDREQYF. CDR3 DNA sequence: TGTGCCAGCAGCTTTATTTCGGACAGGGAGCAGTACTTC.

This clone was observed a few times. The chain is built from TRBV6-5 and TRBJ2-6, with TRBD2 as a possible D gene (5 bases). Per germline, CDR1 MNHEY and CDR2 SVGAGI. The CDR3 has 16 amino acids. Trimming shortened V by 0 bases and J by 0 bases, and 6 bases separated the two germline ends. CDR3 loop: CASSYSEDSGANVLTF. The DNA of the CDR3 is TGTGCCAGCAGTTACTCGGAGGACTCTGGGGCCAACGTCCTGACTTTC.

J is TRBJ2-7 and V is TRBV4-1; perhaps TRBD2 as D (7 bases). Per the germline V gene, CDR1 is MGHRA and CDR2 is YSYEKL. The CDR3 consists of 15 residues. V lost 5 bases and J 2 bases, leaving 16 bases between the germline ends. The CDR3 reads CASSSRGGGAYEQYF. The CDR3 region has the DNA TGCGCCAGCAGCTCCCGGGGAGGGGGGGCCTACGAGCAGTACTTC.

V usage is TRBV7-9 and J usage is TRBJ1-4, with no clear D. This CDR3 has 11 residues. Deletions cut 5 bases from V and 4 bases from J, with 2 bases between. CDR1 and CDR2 from the germline V gene are SEHNR and FQNEAQ (reference sequence). The CDR3: CASSLNEKLFF. The CDR3 DNA follows: TGTGCCAGCAGCCTTAATGAAAAACTGTTTTTT. Based on the CDR3 plus reference TRBV7-9 and TRBJ1-4, the full variable domain is DTGVSQNPRHKITKRGQNVTFRCDPISEHNRLYWYRQTLGQGPEFLTYFQNEAQLEKSRLLSDRFSAERPKGSFSTLEIQRTEQGDSAMYLCASSLNEKLFFGSGTQLSVL.

The chain recombines TRBV7-8 with TRBJ2-7; possible D gene TRBD1, 5 bases. Germline lookup yields CDR1 SGHVS and CDR2 FQNEAQ. The CDR3 is 14 amino acids. The V end was cut by 4 bases, the J end by 5 bases, with 15 bases between. The CDR3 sequence: CASSYAGLSDEQYF. The CDR3 bases are TGTGCCAGCAGCTACGCAGGGCTTTCTGACGAGCAGTACTTC.

DNA for the CDR3: TGTGCCAGCAGCCCGGGGGGGACTGAAGCTTTCTTT. Its translation is CASSPGGTEAFF. The chain combines TRBV7-9 with TRBJ1-1; tentatively, D is TRBD1 (5 bases). Germline V gene data show CDR1 as SEHNR and CDR2 as FQNEAQ (reference sequence). Trimming left V 5 bases short and J 5 bases short, with 9 bases between. CDR3 length: 12 residues.

This chain links TRBV5-1 with TRBJ2-3; D is undetermined. CDR1 SGHRS and CDR2 YFSETQ come from the germline V gene. The CDR3 spans 16 residues. Trimming removed 0 bases at V and 0 bases at J, with 11 bases between. Here the CDR3 reads CASSLAVRPSTDTQYF. The CDR3 DNA reads as TGCGCCAGCAGCTTGGCCGTCAGACCTAGCACAGATACGCAGTATTTT. The full variable domain, in which reference TRBV5-1 and TRBJ2-3 provide the parts outside the CDR3, is KAGVTQTPRYLIKTRGQQVTLSCSPISGHRSVSWYQQTPGQGLQFLFEYFSETQRNKGNFPGRFSGRQFSNSRSEMNVSTLELGDSALYLCASSLAVRPSTDTQYFGPGTRLTVL.

The chain employs TRBV6-5 and TRBJ2-1; D not resolved. The CDR3 totals 12 residues. Germline CDR1 is MNHEY and CDR2 is SVGAGI. The V end lost 4 bases, the J end lost 3 bases, and 4 bases lay between the germline ends. DNA for the CDR3: TGTGCCAGCAGTTTGGGCTACAATGAGCAGTTCTTC. Amino acids: CASSLGYNEQFF.

This clone qualifies as medium-sized. The chain carries TRBV7-9 and TRBJ1-5; D not certain. Per the germline V gene, CDR1 is SEHNR and CDR2 is FQNEAQ (reference sequence). CDR3 length: 15 residues. V was shortened by 5 bases and J by 4 bases, with 15 bases between the two germline ends. The DNA of the CDR3 is TGTGCCAGCAGCCCAACTGGCCCGGGGAATCAGCCCCAGCATTTT. It translates to CASSPTGPGNQPQHF.

The V call is TRBV7-3, the J call TRBJ2-7; D is undetermined. The CDR3 spans 14 residues. V gave up 2 bases and J gave up 4 bases, with 12 bases separating them. The germline V gene encodes CDR1 SGHTA and CDR2 FQGTGA. CDR3 residues: CASSLDGSFYEQYF. In nucleotides, the CDR3 is TGTGCCAGCAGCTTAGATGGGTCGTTTTACGAGCAGTACTTC.

The CDR3 is CASSFSTAIYGYTF. The CDR3 DNA reads TGTGCCAGCAGCTTTTCGACAGCCATCTATGGCTACACCTTC. The V call is TRBV7-2, the J call TRBJ1-2; tentative D call: TRBD1 (5 bases). The CDR3 extends over 14 amino acids. Germline values: CDR1 SGHTA, CDR2 FQGNSA. Between the trimmed V and J ends, which lost 3 bases and 4 bases, there was a span of 12 bases.